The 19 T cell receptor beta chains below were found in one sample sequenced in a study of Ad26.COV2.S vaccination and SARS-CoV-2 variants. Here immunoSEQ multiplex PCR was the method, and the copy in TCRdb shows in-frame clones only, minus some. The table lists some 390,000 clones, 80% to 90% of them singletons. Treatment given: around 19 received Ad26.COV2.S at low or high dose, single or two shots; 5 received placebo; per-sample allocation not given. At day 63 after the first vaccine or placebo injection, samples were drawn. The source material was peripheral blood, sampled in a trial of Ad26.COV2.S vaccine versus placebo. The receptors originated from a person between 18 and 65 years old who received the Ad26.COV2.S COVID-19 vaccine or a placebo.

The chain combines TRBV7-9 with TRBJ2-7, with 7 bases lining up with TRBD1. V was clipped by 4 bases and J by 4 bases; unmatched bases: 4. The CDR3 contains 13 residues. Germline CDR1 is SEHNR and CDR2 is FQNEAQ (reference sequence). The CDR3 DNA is TGTGCCAGCAGCTCCACAGGGGCTTACGAGCAGTACTTC. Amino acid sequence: CASSSTGAYEQYF.

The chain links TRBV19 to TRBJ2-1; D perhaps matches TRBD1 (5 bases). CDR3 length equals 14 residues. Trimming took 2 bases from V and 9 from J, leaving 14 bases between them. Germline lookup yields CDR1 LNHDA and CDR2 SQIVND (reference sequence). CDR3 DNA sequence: TGTGCCAGTAGTATACAAGGGGCCAGAGGTGAGCAGTTCTTC. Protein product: CASSIQGARGEQFF.

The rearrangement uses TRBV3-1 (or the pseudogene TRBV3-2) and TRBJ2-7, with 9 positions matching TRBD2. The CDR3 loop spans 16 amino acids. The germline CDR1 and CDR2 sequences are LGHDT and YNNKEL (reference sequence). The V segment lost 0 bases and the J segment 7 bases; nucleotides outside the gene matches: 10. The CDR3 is CASSQETPGLAGEQYF. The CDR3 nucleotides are TGTGCCAGCAGCCAAGAAACCCCGGGACTAGCAGGGGAGCAGTACTTC.

The CDR3 DNA reads as TGTGCCAGCAGTTACTCCGCTCGGAGTGAAAAACTGTTTTTT. Translating it yields CASSYSARSEKLFF. The J gene is TRBJ1-4, the V gene TRBV6-2 or TRBV6-3; D unclear. V shed 0 bases and J shed 7 bases, with 9 bases lying between them. The CDR3 runs to 14 residues. Germline assignment: CDR1 MNHEY and CDR2 SVGEGT.

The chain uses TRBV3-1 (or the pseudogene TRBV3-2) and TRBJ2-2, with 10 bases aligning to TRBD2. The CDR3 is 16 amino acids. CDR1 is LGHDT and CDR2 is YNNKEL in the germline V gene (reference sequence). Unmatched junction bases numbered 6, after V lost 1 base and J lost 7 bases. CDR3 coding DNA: TGTGCCAGCAGCCAAGTACCAGCGGGGGGGATCGGGGAGCTGTTTTTT. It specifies CASSQVPAGGIGELFF.

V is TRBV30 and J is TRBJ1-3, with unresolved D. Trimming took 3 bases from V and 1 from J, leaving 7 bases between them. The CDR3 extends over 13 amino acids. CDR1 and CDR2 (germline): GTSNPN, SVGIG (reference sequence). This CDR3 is CAWRVGSGNTIYF. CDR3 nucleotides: TGTGCCTGGAGAGTAGGGTCTGGAAACACCATATATTTT. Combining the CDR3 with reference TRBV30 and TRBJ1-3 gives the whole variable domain SQTIHQWPATLVQPVGSPLSLECTVEGTSNPNLYWYRQAAGRGLQLLFYSVGIGQISSEVPQNLSASRPQDRQFILSSKKLLLSDSGFYLCAWRVGSGNTIYFGEGSWLTVV.

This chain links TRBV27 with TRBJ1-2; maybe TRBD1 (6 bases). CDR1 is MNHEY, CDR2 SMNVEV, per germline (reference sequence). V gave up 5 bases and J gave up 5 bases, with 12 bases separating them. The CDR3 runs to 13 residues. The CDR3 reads CASSPGHGYGYTF. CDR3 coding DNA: TGTGCCAGCAGTCCGGGACATGGGTATGGCTACACCTTC.

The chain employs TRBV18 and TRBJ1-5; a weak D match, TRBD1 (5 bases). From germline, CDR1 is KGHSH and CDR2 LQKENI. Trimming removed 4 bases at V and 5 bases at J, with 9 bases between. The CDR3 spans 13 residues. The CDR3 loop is CASSLQGDQPQHF. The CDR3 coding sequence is TGTGCCAGCTCACTTCAGGGAGATCAGCCCCAGCATTTT.

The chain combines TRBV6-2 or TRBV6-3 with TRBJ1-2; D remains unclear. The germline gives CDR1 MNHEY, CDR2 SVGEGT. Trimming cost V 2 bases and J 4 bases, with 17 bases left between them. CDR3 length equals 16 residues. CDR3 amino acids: CASSYLDGGPTYGYTF. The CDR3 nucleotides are TGTGCCAGCAGTTACCTCGACGGAGGGCCGACCTATGGCTACACCTTC.

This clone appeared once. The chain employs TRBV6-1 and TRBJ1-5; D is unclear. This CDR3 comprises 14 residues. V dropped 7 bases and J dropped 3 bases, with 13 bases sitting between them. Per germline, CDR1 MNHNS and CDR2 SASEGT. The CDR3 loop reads CASMGGLFNQPQHF. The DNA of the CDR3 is TGTGCCAGCATGGGCGGGTTATTCAATCAGCCCCAGCATTTT.

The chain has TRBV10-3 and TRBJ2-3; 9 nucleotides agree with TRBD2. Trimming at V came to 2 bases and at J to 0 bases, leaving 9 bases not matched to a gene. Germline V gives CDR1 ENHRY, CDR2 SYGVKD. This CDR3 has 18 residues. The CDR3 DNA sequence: TGTGCCATCAGTGAGGACCGCGGGGGGGGATCTAGCACAGATACGCAGTATTTT. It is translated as CAISEDRGGGSSTDTQYF.

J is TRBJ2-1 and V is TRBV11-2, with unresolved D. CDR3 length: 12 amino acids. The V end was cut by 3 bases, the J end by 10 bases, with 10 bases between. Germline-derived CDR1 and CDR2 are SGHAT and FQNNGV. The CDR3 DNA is TGTGCCAGCAGCTTTTGGGCGACCGAGCAGTTCTTC. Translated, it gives CASSFWATEQFF.

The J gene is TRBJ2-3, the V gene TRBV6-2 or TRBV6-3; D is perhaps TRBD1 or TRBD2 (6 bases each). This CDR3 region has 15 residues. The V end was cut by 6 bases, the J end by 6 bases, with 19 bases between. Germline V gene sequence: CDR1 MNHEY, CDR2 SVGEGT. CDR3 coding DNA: TGTGCCAGCAGCCATGGGGGGCCACCTATCGATACGCAGTATTTT. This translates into CASSHGGPPIDTQYF.

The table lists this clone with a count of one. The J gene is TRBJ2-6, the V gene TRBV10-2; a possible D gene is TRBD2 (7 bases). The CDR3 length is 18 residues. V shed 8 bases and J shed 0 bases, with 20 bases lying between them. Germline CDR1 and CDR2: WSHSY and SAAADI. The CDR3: CASSSGGGGFSGANVLTF. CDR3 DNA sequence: TGCGCCAGCTCCTCCGGAGGGGGGGGATTCTCTGGGGCCAACGTCCTGACTTTC.

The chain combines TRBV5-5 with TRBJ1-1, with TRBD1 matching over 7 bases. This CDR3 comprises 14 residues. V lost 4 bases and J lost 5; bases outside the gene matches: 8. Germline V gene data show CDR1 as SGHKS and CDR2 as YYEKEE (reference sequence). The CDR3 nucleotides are TGTGCCAGCAGCCACAGGGGACTAGGGACTGAAGCTTTCTTT. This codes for CASSHRGLGTEAFF.

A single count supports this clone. Written as DNA, the CDR3 is TGTGCCAGCAGTTACTCCCGGCCCCATGTTCCGACTAACTATGGCTACACCTTC. Amino acids: CASSYSRPHVPTNYGYTF. The gene calls are TRBV6-8 and TRBJ1-2; unclear D gene. CDR1 is MNHGY, CDR2 SAAAGT, per germline. The V and J ends lost 0 bases and 0 bases respectively, with 17 bases between them. The CDR3 covers 18 residues.

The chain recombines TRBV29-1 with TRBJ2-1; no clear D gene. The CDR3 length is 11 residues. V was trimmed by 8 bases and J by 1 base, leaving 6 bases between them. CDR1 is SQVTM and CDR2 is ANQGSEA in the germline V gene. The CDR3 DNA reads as TGCAGCCACGGGTCCTACAATGAGCAGTTCTTC. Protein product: CSHGSYNEQFF.

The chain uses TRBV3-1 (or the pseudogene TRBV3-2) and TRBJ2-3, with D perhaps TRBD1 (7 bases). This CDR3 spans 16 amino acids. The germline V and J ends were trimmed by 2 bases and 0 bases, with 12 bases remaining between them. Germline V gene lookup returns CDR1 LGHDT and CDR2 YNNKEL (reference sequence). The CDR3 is CASSQTRGTSTDTQYF. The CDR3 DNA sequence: TGTGCCAGCAGCCAAACCAGGGGGACTAGCACAGATACGCAGTATTTT.

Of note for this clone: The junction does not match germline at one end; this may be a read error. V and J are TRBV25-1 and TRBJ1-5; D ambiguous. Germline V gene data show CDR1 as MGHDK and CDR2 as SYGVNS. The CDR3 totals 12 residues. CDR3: CASSTGNLPQHF. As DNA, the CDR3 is TGTGCCAGCAGCACTGGTAATCTGCCCCAGCATTTT.